This is a list of T cell receptor beta chains from one sample in a study of blood T cell repertoires in COVID-19. Some clones are missing from TCRdb's copy, which holds only in-frame ones; the method was immunoSEQ multiplex PCR. The data hold about 320,000 clones, with approximately 81% observed a single time. Sequenced: PBMCs or T cells enriched from blood (not recorded which). The receptors here all came from a woman aged 25 to 39 who had been exposed to COVID-19. CDR3s include the opening cysteine and the closing phenylalanine or tryptophan. Fields, in order: J gene, clone size, V gene, D gene, CDR3 DNA, CDR3 protein. D genes are given only for firm matches. Only some rows state a clone size, as once, few, many or a class for expanded clones.

>TRBJ1-2|NA|TRBV7-3|TRBD1
TGTGCCAGCAAAACATCGGGGACAGGGGTAGAAGGCTACACCTTC
CASKTSGTGVEGYTF
>TRBJ2-3|NA|TRBV30|NA
TGTGCCTGTTATACTAGTTCTAGCACAGATACGCAGTATTTT
CACYTSSSTDTQYF
>TRBJ1-5|NA|TRBV28|NA
TGTGCCAGCACCCCCGGGGGGTGGTACAATCAGCCCCAGCATTTT
CASTPGGWYNQPQHF
>TRBJ1-3|few|TRBV11-2|NA
TGTGCCAGCAGCTTAGGCGGGACGTACCGATCTGGAAACACCATATATTTT
CASSLGGTYRSGNTIYF
>TRBJ2-1|NA|TRBV5-1|TRBD2
TGCGCCAGCAGCTTGGAGGCTAGCGGGCCGAATGAGCAGTTCTTC
CASSLEASGPNEQFF
>TRBJ1-1|NA|TRBV6-4|TRBD1
TGTGCCAGCAGCATCGACAGGGAAGCGGCAGCTTTCTTT
CASSIDREAAAFF
>TRBJ1-1|NA|TRBV6-5|TRBD1
TGTGCCAGCAGTCCGGGACAGGGATGGAACACTGAAGCTTTCTTT
CASSPGQGWNTEAFF
>TRBJ2-3|NA|TRBV4-2|NA
TGTGCCAGCAGCCAAGAGAGGATTAGTTTTGACACAGATACGCAGTATTTT
CASSQERISFDTDTQYF
>TRBJ2-7|NA|TRBV9|NA
TGTGCCAGCAGCGTTACGTATCGGAGCGGGCCCGGGGAAACGCAGTACTTC
CASSVTYRSGPGETQYF
>TRBJ1-2|NA|TRBV9|TRBD1
TGTGCCAGCAGCGTCGATCAGGGGGATGGCTACACCTTC
CASSVDQGDGYTF
>TRBJ1-2|once|TRBV6-2/TRBV6-3|NA
TGTGCCAGCAGTTCCTTCCGACAGCAAAGCAACTATGGCTACACCTTC
CASSSFRQQSNYGYTF
>TRBJ1-2|NA|TRBV11-2|NA
TGTGCCAGCAGCTTAGTAAGGGGGTCTAACTATGGCTACACCTTC
CASSLVRGSNYGYTF
>TRBJ2-5|NA|TRBV27|TRBD1
TGTGCCAGCAGTCCCCGGACAGGGAAAGGAGAGACCCAGTACTTC
CASSPRTGKGETQYF
>TRBJ1-3|few|TRBV7-6|NA
TGTGCCAGCAGCCAGGACCCCGGACTCTTATCTGGAAACACCATATATTTT
CASSQDPGLLSGNTIYF
>TRBJ1-3|NA|TRBV2|NA
TGTGCCAGCAGCCAAGGACTTTTGAGCTCTGGAAACACCATATATTTT
CASSQGLLSSGNTIYF
>TRBJ2-1|NA|TRBV19|TRBD2
TGTGCCAGTCAGACACTAGCGGGCCCCCAAAGGGAGCAGTTCTTC
CASQTLAGPQREQFF
>TRBJ1-1|NA|TRBV6-6|NA
TGTGCCAGCAGTTACCCCGGGGGGAGTTCAGTCGCGAGAGCTTTCTTT
CASSYPGGSSVARAFF
>TRBJ1-4|NA|TRBV6-2/TRBV6-3|NA
TGTGCCAGCAGTCGACAGGATTTGGGAAAACTGTTTTTT
CASSRQDLGKLFF
>TRBJ2-1|NA|TRBV4-3|TRBD2
TGCGCCAGCAGCCCGCTAGCGGGGGACTACAATGAGCAGTTCTTC
CASSPLAGDYNEQFF
>TRBJ1-3|NA|TRBV19|NA
TGTGCCAGTAGTTTCGACAACCGCTCTGGAAACACCATATATTTT
CASSFDNRSGNTIYF
>TRBJ2-7|NA|TRBV12-3/TRBV12-4|NA
TGTGCCAGCAGCCCCGGGACCTACGAGCAGTACTTC
CASSPGTYEQYF